The 21 T cell receptor beta chains in this list originate from one sample, sequenced in a study of blood T cells in healthy people across ages. A second PCR of 7 to 11 cycles used a sample-barcoded 5' primer and a J-beta primer mix. TCRdb reprocessed the 5' RACE reads via MiXCR and lists one record per CDR3 protein. This table has over 1,300,000 distinct CDR3 sequences, approximately 63% appearing once. What was sequenced was blood. The receptors shown here come from a man between 18 and 35 years old in good health.

V is TRBV7-9 and J is TRBJ2-1; 16 bases match TRBD2. The germline CDR1 and CDR2 sequences are SEHNR and FQNEAQ (reference sequence). The V gene end was trimmed by 4 bases and the J gene end by 10 bases; junction bases not matched to a gene: 1. The CDR3 length is 14 residues. CDR3 loop: CASSWGLAGGEQFF. DNA of the CDR3: TGTGCCAGCAGCTGGGGACTAGCGGGAGGGGAGCAGTTCTTC.

This clonotype was seen once. The V call is TRBV7-2, the J call TRBJ2-1; perhaps TRBD1 as D (5 bases). The CDR3 is made up of 15 amino acids. V was pared by 5 bases and J by 7 bases, with 18 bases between. Germline V gives CDR1 SGHTA, CDR2 FQGNSA. As DNA, the CDR3 is TGTGCCAGCAGCCGACAGTACCCTTCCTTAAATGAGCAGTTCTTC. It encodes CASSRQYPSLNEQFF.

The V and J genes are TRBV20-1 and TRBJ2-7; no clear D. CDR1 DFQATT and CDR2 SNEGSKA come from the germline V gene (reference sequence). The CDR3 is made up of 14 amino acids. V shed 3 bases and J shed 1 base, with 13 bases lying between them. The CDR3: CSASESLGSYEQYF. CDR3 nucleotides: TGCAGTGCTAGTGAGAGTCTCGGGTCCTACGAGCAGTACTTC.

This clonotype turned up a few times. The CDR3 DNA is TGTGCCAGCAGTTTCTTAGTAGGATACGAGCAGTACTTC. Encoded protein: CASSFLVGYEQYF. The chain links TRBV27 to TRBJ2-5; D not resolved. The J call is in doubt because the DNA end fits TRBJ2-7 better. The germline gives CDR1 MNHEY, CDR2 SMNVEV (reference sequence). The CDR3 totals 13 residues.

The J gene is TRBJ2-1, the V gene TRBV20-1, with D perhaps TRBD2 (6 bases). The CDR3 is 15 amino acids. CDR1 and CDR2 (germline): DFQATT, SNEGSKA (reference sequence). V lost 6 bases to trimming and J lost 6 bases, with 21 bases between them. CDR3 amino acids: CSALVIAGRVNEQFF. The CDR3, as DNA: TGCAGTGCCCTAGTTATCGCGGGAAGGGTCAATGAGCAGTTCTTC.

This clonotype was detected a few times. The chain carries TRBV13 and TRBJ1-2; D is perhaps TRBD1 (5 bases). Trimming took off 0 bases at V and 4 bases at J, with 15 bases between the two ends. This CDR3 has 16 residues. Germline values: CDR1 PRHDT, CDR2 FYEKMQ (reference sequence). This CDR3 is CASSLGRVLDSYGYTF. The CDR3 nucleotides read TGTGCCAGCAGCTTAGGCCGGGTGTTAGACAGCTATGGCTACACCTTC.

This clonotype occurred a few times. This chain links TRBV4-1 with TRBJ2-3; D remains unclear. Between the trimmed V and J ends, which lost 1 base and 8 bases, there was a span of 13 bases. Germline CDR1 is MGHRA and CDR2 is YSYEKL. CDR3 length: 14 amino acids. The chain's CDR3 is CASSQALGGVTQYF. CDR3 nucleotides: TGCGCCAGCAGCCAAGCTCTCGGTGGGGTTACGCAGTATTTT.

The chain carries TRBV12-3 or TRBV12-4 and TRBJ2-1, with TRBD1 identical over 9 bases. The CDR3 runs 15 residues. V was pared by 5 bases and J by 8 bases, with 10 bases of the junction left unmatched. Here the CDR3 DNA reads TGTGCCAGCAGTCCCTTCAAACAGGGGGCCTATGAGCAGTTCTTC. It specifies CASSPFKQGAYEQFF.

This chain joins TRBV2 and TRBJ1-2; D is unresolved. CDR1 and CDR2 (germline): SNHLY, FYNNEI. The length of the CDR3 is 13 residues. Trimming removed 4 bases at V and 4 bases at J, with 10 bases between. CDR3 sequence: CASSGGELYGYTF. The CDR3 DNA follows: TGTGCCAGCAGTGGTGGAGAGCTCTATGGCTACACCTTC.

The sample holds one count of this clonotype. The chain links TRBV13 to TRBJ2-4, with 7 bases identical to TRBD1. The DNA end is a closer match to TRBJ2-5, so the J assignment may be wrong. The CDR3 spans 14 residues. The germline V gene encodes CDR1 PRHDT and CDR2 FYEKMQ (reference sequence). CDR3 sequence (DNA): TGTGCCAGCAGCGTCCAGACAGGGCTAGAGACCCAGTACTTC. Residues: CASSVQTGLETQYF.

The J gene is TRBJ2-5, the V gene TRBV3-1, with a possible D match to TRBD1 (6 bases). Trimming took off 2 bases at V and 13 bases at J, with 20 bases between the two ends. Germline V CDR1 and CDR2: LGHDT, YNNKEL (reference sequence). The CDR3 is 14 amino acids. The CDR3 is CASSQLPGAYERYF. Written as DNA, the CDR3 is TGTGCCAGCAGCCAACTACCAGGGGCCTACGAGCGGTACTTC.

This clonotype was counted once. The gene calls are TRBV30 and TRBJ2-5; the D is unclear. The CDR3 covers 11 residues. CDR1 is GTSNPN and CDR2 is SVGIG in the germline V gene (reference sequence). Trimming removed 2 bases from V and 5 bases from J, with 6 bases in between. In DNA, the CDR3 is TGTGCCTGGAGTCCTAGGGAGACCCAGTACTTC. It specifies CAWSPRETQYF.

The rearrangement joins TRBV20-1 to TRBJ2-5; D may be TRBD2 (6 bases). V gave up 7 bases and J gave up 11 bases, with 23 bases separating them. Germline loops: CDR1 DFQATT, CDR2 SNEGSKA (reference sequence). The CDR3 is made up of 13 amino acids. Here the CDR3 reads CSDVRDSKRTQYF. Written as DNA, the CDR3 is TGCAGTGACGTCCGGGACTCCAAGCGGACTCAGTACTTC.

The V call is TRBV29-1, the J call TRBJ2-5; TRBD1 matches 11 bases. The J call is in doubt because the DNA end fits TRBJ2-7 better. The CDR3 runs 15 residues. The germline V gene encodes CDR1 SQVTM and CDR2 ANQGSEA. In DNA, the CDR3 is TGCAGCGTTGGGGTCGGACAGGGGGCAAGATACGAGCAGTACTTC. It encodes CSVGVGQGARYEQYF.

This chain links TRBV12-3 or TRBV12-4 with TRBJ2-1; TRBD2 aligns across 9 bases. With V trimmed by 2 bases and J by 4 bases, 12 bases remained unmatched. CDR3 length: 18 residues. In DNA form, the CDR3 reads TGTGCCAGCAGTTTAATTGTGGGCGGGGGGGCCGTATACAATGAGCAGTTCTTC. Encoded protein: CASSLIVGGGAVYNEQFF.

This sequence joins TRBV5-1 and TRBJ1-1; TRBD1 agrees at 9 bases. V lost 4 bases, J lost 7 bases, and 5 bases stayed unmatched. The V gene's germline CDR1 is SGHRS and CDR2 YFSETQ. The CDR3 has 13 residues. The CDR3: CASSAGQGNEAFF. In nucleotides, the CDR3 is TGCGCCAGCAGCGCGGGACAGGGAAATGAAGCTTTCTTT.

The gene calls are TRBV20-1 and TRBJ1-5, with D hard to call. CDR1 and CDR2 from the germline V gene are DFQATT and SNEGSKA (reference sequence). With 5 bases removed from V and 0 bases from J, the gap between germline ends came to 17 bases. The CDR3 runs 16 residues. The CDR3, as DNA: TGCAGTGCTTACCCAGGTGACCATTATAGCAATCAGCCCCAGCATTTT. This codes for CSAYPGDHYSNQPQHF.

There are a few counts of this clonotype. J is TRBJ2-7 and V is TRBV12-3 or TRBV12-4, with D possibly being TRBD1 (6 bases). Trimming stripped 7 bases from V and 1 base from J, with 14 bases between. This CDR3 comprises 14 residues. DNA for the CDR3: TGTGCCAGCACGCTGGATAGGGGGTCCTACGAGCAGTACTTC. Protein: CASTLDRGSYEQYF.

The genes are TRBV12-3 or TRBV12-4 and TRBJ2-7; 8 bases agree with TRBD1. The V gene end was trimmed by 9 bases and the J gene end by 9 bases; junction bases not matched to a gene: 19. This CDR3 is 15 amino acids long. CDR3 loop: CASQATGDGRRVQYF. As DNA, the CDR3 is TGTGCCAGTCAAGCGACAGGGGACGGTCGACGGGTGCAGTACTTC.

The J gene is TRBJ2-5, the V gene TRBV27; D may correspond to TRBD1 or TRBD2 (6 bases each). The CDR3 contains 16 residues. The V gene's germline CDR1 is MNHEY and CDR2 SMNVEV (reference sequence). V dropped 4 bases and J dropped 5 bases, with 20 bases sitting between them. DNA of the CDR3: TGTGCCAGCAGTTACGCTTCGGTACGGGGGCAGGAGACCCAGTACTTC. It codes for CASSYASVRGQETQYF.

This clonotype was seen only a few times. The rearrangement joins TRBV20-1 to TRBJ2-1; possible D gene TRBD2, 5 bases. Trimming removed 2 bases from V and 3 bases from J, with 8 bases in between. The CDR3 contains 13 residues. Germline lookup yields CDR1 DFQATT and CDR2 SNEGSKA (reference sequence). The CDR3 loop is CSARRRNYNEQFF. DNA for the CDR3: TGCAGTGCTAGACGGAGGAACTACAATGAGCAGTTCTTC.